The clone carrying this TCR beta chain is a singleton in its sample. These data originate in a study of control samples from healthy donors and cancer patients. Germline V gene lookup returns CDR1 LGHDT and CDR2 YNNKEL (reference sequence). V lost 1 base, J lost 6 bases, and 7 bases lay in between. CDR3 size: 12 residues. TCRdb's copy holds only in-frame clones and misses some; the assay was immunoSEQ multiplex PCR. The sample consists of under 85,000 clones, roughly 90% of them appearing once. The TCR was taken from a man in his fifties or sixties with colorectal cancer. The V gene is TRBV3-1 (or the pseudogene TRBV3-2), the J gene TRBJ2-7; D is unresolved. Specimen: PBMCs. Written as DNA, the CDR3 is TGTGCCAGCAGCCAAGGTACGGGCGAGCAGTACTTC. Translated, it gives CASSQGTGEQYF.